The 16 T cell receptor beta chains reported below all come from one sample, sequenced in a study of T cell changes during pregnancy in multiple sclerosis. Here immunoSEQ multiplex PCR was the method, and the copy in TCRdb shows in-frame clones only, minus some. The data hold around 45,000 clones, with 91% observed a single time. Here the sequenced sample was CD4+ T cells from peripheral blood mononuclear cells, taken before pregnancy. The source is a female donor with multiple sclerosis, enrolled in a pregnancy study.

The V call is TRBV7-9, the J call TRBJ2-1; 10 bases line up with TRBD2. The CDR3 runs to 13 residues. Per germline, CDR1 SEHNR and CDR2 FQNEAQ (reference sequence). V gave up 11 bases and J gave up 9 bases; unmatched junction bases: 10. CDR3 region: CACSAGGPGEQFF. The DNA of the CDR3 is TGTGCCTGTTCAGCGGGGGGGCCTGGTGAGCAGTTCTTC. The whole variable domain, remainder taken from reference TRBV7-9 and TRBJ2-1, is DTGVSQNPRHKITKRGQNVTFRCDPISEHNRLYWYRQTLGQGPEFLTYFQNEAQLEKSRLLSDRFSAERPKGSFSTLEIQRTEQGDSAMYLCACSAGGPGEQFFGPGTRLTVL.

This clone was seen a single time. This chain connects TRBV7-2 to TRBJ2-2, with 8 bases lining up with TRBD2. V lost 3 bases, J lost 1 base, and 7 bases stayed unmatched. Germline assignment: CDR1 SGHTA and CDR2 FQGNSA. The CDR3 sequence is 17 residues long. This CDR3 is CASSFQPGLGNTGELFF. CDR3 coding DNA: TGTGCCAGCAGCTTCCAGCCGGGACTAGGGAACACCGGGGAGCTGTTTTTT.

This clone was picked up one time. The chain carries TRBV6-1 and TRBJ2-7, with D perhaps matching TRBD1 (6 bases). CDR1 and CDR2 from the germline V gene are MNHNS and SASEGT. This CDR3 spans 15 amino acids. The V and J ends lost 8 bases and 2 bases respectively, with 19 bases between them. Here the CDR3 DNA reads TGTGCCAGCCGTGGACAGCTCTCCGATACCTACGAGCAGTACTTC. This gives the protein CASRGQLSDTYEQYF.

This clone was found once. CDR3 in DNA: TGTGCCAGTAGTGGGCGGGGGTCGGCTTACGAGCAGTACTTC. Its protein is CASSGRGSAYEQYF. The J gene is TRBJ2-7, the V gene TRBV19; 7 bases map to TRBD2. V gave up 5 bases and J gave up 4 bases; unmatched junction bases: 8. The CDR3 has 14 residues. The germline V gene encodes CDR1 LNHDA and CDR2 SQIVND (reference sequence). Full variable domain (missing parts from reference TRBV19 and TRBJ2-7): DGGITQSPKYLFRKEGQNVTLSCEQNLNHDAMYWYRQDPGQGLRLIYYSQIVNDFQKGDIAEGYSVSREKKESFPLTVTSAQKNPTAFYLCASSGRGSAYEQYFGPGTRLTVT.

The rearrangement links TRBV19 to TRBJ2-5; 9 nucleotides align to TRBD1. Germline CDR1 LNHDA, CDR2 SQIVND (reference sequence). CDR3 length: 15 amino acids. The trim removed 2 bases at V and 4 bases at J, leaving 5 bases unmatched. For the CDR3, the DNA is TGTGCCAGTAGTATATCGGGACAGGGACCAGAGACCCAGTACTTC. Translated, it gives CASSISGQGPETQYF.

CDR3 coding DNA: TGCAGCGCCGGGACTCAAGAGACCCAGTACTTC. Its protein is CSAGTQETQYF. The chain carries TRBV29-1 and TRBJ2-5; tentative D call: TRBD2 (6 bases). Trimming removed 7 bases from V and 2 bases from J, with 8 bases in between. Germline CDR1 and CDR2: SQVTM and ANQGSEA. This CDR3 has 11 amino acids.

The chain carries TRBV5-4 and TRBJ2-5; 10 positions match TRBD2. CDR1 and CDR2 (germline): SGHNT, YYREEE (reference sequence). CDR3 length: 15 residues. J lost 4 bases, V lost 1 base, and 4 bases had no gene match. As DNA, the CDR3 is TGTGCCAGCAGCTTGTTAGCGGGGGGTGGAGAGACCCAGTACTTC. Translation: CASSLLAGGGETQYF.

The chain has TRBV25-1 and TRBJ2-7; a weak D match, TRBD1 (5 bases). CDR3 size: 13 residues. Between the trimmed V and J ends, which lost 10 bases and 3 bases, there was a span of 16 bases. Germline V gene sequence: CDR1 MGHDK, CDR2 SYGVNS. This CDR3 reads CATLRTPNYEQYF. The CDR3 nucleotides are TGTGCCACCCTCCGGACACCCAACTACGAGCAGTACTTC.

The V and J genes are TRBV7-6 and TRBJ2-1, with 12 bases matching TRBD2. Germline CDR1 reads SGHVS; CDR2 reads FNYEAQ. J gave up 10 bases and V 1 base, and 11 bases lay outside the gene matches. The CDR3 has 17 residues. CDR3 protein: CASSLGAASGGAGEQFF. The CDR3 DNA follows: TGTGCCAGCAGCTTAGGAGCGGCTAGCGGGGGGGCGGGGGAGCAGTTCTTC.

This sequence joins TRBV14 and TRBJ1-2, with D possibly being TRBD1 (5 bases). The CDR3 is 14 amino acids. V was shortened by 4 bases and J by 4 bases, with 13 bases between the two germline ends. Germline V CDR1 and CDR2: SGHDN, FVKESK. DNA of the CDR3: TGTGCCAGCAGCCCGATCGGGGGAAGCTATGGCTACACCTTC. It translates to CASSPIGGSYGYTF. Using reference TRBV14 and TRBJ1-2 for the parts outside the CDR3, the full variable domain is EAGVTQFPSHSVIEKGQTVTLRCDPISGHDNLYWYRRVMGKEIKFLLHFVKESKQDESGMPNNRFLAERTGGTYSTLKVQPAELEDSGVYFCASSPIGGSYGYTFGSGTRLTVV.

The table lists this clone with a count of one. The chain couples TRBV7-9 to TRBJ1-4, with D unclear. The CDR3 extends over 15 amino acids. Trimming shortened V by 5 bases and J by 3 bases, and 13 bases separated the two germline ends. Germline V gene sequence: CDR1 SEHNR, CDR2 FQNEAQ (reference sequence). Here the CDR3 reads CASSPSRGSNEKLFF. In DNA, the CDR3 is TGTGCCAGCAGCCCATCACGCGGGTCTAATGAAAAACTGTTTTTT.

CDR3 residues: CASSYDREETQYF. CDR3 sequence (DNA): TGTGCCAGCAGCTATGACAGGGAAGAGACCCAGTACTTC. This rearrangement joins TRBV5-6 to TRBJ2-5; TRBD1 agrees at 7 bases. Germline assignment: CDR1 SGHDT and CDR2 YYEEEE. CDR3 length: 13 residues. V dropped 3 bases and J dropped 3; count of bases not matched to a gene: 2.

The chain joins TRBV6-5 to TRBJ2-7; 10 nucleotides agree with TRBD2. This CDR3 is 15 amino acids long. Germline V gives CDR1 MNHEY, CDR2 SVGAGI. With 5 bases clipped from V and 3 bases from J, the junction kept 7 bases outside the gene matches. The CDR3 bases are TGTGCCAGCAGTAGTCTAGCGGGGGCGTTCTACGAGCAGTACTTC. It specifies CASSSLAGAFYEQYF.

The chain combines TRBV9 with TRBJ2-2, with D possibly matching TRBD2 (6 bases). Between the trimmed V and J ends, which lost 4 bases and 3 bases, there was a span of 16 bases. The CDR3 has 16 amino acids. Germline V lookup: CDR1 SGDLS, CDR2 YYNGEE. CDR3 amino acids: CASSPKGLRDTGELFF. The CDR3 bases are TGTGCCAGCAGCCCGAAGGGACTTCGGGACACCGGGGAGCTGTTTTTT.

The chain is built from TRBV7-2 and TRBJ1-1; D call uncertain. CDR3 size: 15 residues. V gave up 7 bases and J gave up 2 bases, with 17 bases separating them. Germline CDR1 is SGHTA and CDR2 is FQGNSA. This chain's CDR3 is CASNPAGGPNTEAFF. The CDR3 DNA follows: TGTGCCAGCAACCCGGCCGGAGGGCCCAACACTGAAGCTTTCTTT.

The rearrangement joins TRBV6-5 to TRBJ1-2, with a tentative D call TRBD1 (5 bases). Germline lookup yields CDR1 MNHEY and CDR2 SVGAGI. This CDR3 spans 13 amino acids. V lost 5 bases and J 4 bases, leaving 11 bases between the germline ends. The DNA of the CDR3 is TGTGCCAGCAGTCCTCAGGGTTTCTATGGCTACACCTTC. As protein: CASSPQGFYGYTF.